These T cell receptor beta chains were read from a single sample in a study of OX40 agonist ivuxolimab in advanced cancers. Measured with immunoSEQ multiplex PCR; TCRdb has only the in-frame clones, and not every one. Altogether about 61,000 clones are present, around 86% being singletons, with the ten largest covering roughly 3.2%. The sequencing used CD4+ or CD8+ T cells sorted from blood, collected in a trial of the OX40 agonist ivuxolimab. The receptors derive from an adult with an advanced solid tumor such as melanoma, head and neck, liver or kidney cancer. CDR3s include the opening cysteine and the closing phenylalanine or tryptophan. The D gene is left open where the match is weak. A clone size is listed for some rows: how often the clone was seen (once, few, many), or a class if it is expanded.

TRBJ1-6 | once | - | TRBV7-6 | CASSLRGASNSPLHF | TGTGCCAGCAGCCTGCGGGGGGCGAGTAATTCACCCCTCCACTTT
TRBJ1-3 | - | - | TRBV19 | CASSTGRISGNTIYF | TGTGCCAGTAGTACGGGACGGATATCTGGAAACACCATATATTTT
TRBJ1-3 | - | - | TRBV7-2 | CASSSYGNTIYF | TGTGCCAGCAGCTCGTATGGAAACACCATATATTTT
TRBJ1-3 | - | - | TRBV9 | CASSVATDGNTIYF | TGTGCCAGCAGCGTAGCGACAGATGGAAACACCATATATTTT
TRBJ1-2 | - | TRBD1 | TRBV5-1 | CASSRTGGENYGYTF | TGCGCCAGCAGCAGGACAGGGGGCGAGAACTATGGCTACACCTTC
TRBJ1-2 | - | - | TRBV25-1 | CASSEAIARAAGYTF | TGTGCCAGCAGTGAAGCTATAGCCAGAGCAGCGGGCTACACCTTC
TRBJ2-7 | - | - | TRBV6-6 | CASRFQGGTTYEQYF | TGTGCCAGCAGGTTCCAGGGGGGGACGACCTACGAGCAGTACTTC
TRBJ2-4 | - | - | TRBV11-3 | CASSFFAPGRAIQYF | TGTGCCAGCAGCTTTTTTGCCCCGGGGAGAGCAATTCAGTACTTC
TRBJ2-3 | - | TRBD2 | TRBV6-5 | CASRGLAGTDTQYF | TGTGCCAGCAGGGGACTAGCAGGGACAGATACGCAGTATTTT
TRBJ2-1 | - | - | TRBV15 | CATSPGASYNEQFF | TGTGCCACCAGCCCGGGAGCCTCCTACAATGAGCAGTTCTTC
TRBJ1-4 | - | TRBD1 | TRBV9 | CASSVEGQGVEKLFF | TGTGCCAGCAGCGTAGAGGGACAGGGGGTTGAAAAACTGTTTTTT
TRBJ2-7 | - | - | TRBV6-1 | CASWRTGYVNEQYF | TGTGCCAGTTGGCGCACAGGGTACGTTAACGAGCAGTACTTC
TRBJ2-7 | - | TRBD1 | TRBV11-2 | CASSYRDRVSHEQYF | TGTGCCAGCAGCTACCGGGACAGGGTTTCCCACGAGCAGTACTTC
TRBJ1-4 | - | - | TRBV5-8 | CASTLFRGRGEKLFF | TGTGCCAGCACCCTTTTTCGGGGGCGCGGAGAAAAACTGTTTTTT
TRBJ1-1 | - | - | TRBV11-2 | CASSLGAGMNTEAFF | TGTGCCAGCAGCTTAGGAGCAGGGATGAACACTGAAGCTTTCTTT
TRBJ2-1 | - | TRBD1 | TRBV5-1 | CASSLEQGQGEQFF | TGCGCCAGCAGCTTGGAACAGGGGCAGGGAGAGCAGTTCTTC
TRBJ2-7 | - | - | TRBV29-1 | CSVGTETYEQYF | TGCAGCGTTGGCACGGAAACCTACGAGCAGTACTTC
TRBJ2-7 | - | TRBD1 | TRBV5-1 | CASSLGGTDPYEQYF | TGCGCCAGCAGCTTGGGTGGGACAGACCCTTACGAGCAGTACTTC
TRBJ1-2 | - | TRBD1 | TRBV5-1 | CASSSTDRAYGYTF | TGCGCCAGCAGCTCCACGGACAGGGCCTATGGCTACACCTTC
TRBJ1-1 | - | - | TRBV18 | CASSPGVGPEAFF | TGTGCCAGCTCACCAGGGGTAGGGCCTGAAGCTTTCTTT
TRBJ2-7 | - | - | TRBV9 | CASSVGPGPPGASEQYF | TGTGCCAGCAGCGTAGGTCCCGGCCCTCCGGGGGCGAGTGAGCAGTACTTC
TRBJ1-6 | few | - | TRBV7-2 | CASKGTDASPLHF | TGTGCCAGTAAGGGAACAGACGCTTCACCCCTCCACTTT
TRBJ2-7 | once | - | TRBV19 | CASSARTGTISYEQYF | TGTGCCAGTAGTGCCCGAACCGGGACAATTTCCTACGAGCAGTACTTC
TRBJ2-4 | - | - | TRBV28 | CASTLQGADIQYF | TGTGCCAGCACCTTACAGGGAGCCGACATTCAGTACTTC
TRBJ1-1 | few | - | TRBV6-5 | CASSPQVNTEAFF | TGTGCCAGCAGTCCACAGGTGAACACTGAAGCTTTCTTT
TRBJ2-7 | - | - | TRBV28 | CASRPSGGEQYF | TGTGCCAGCAGGCCCTCGGGTGGCGAGCAGTACTTC
TRBJ1-5 | once | - | TRBV5-5 | CASSLPFGNQPQHF | TGTGCCAGCAGCTTACCTTTCGGCAATCAGCCCCAGCATTTT
TRBJ2-7 | once | - | TRBV7-6 | CASSLSRSTYEQYF | TGTGCCAGCAGCTTAAGCAGGTCCACCTACGAGCAGTACTTC
TRBJ1-1 | - | - | TRBV7-6 | CASSLEQNTEAFF | TGTGCCAGCAGCTTAGAACAGAACACTGAAGCTTTCTTT
TRBJ2-6 | - | TRBD1 | TRBV5-6 | CASSRDRESSGANVLTF | TGTGCCAGCAGCCGGGACAGGGAGAGCTCTGGGGCCAACGTCCTGACTTTC
TRBJ2-5 | few | - | TRBV7-9 | CASSSGLQGWQETQYF | TGTGCCAGCAGCTCGGGGCTACAGGGTTGGCAAGAGACCCAGTACTTC
TRBJ2-3 | - | - | TRBV7-2 | CASTAGLRTDTQYF | TGTGCCAGCACCGCGGGACTCCGCACAGATACGCAGTATTTT
TRBJ1-2 | once | TRBD1 | TRBV15 | CATSRDGTGPYGYTF | TGTGCCACCAGCAGAGACGGGACAGGACCCTATGGCTACACCTTC
TRBJ2-5 | - | - | TRBV27 | CASPYQETQYF | TGTGCCAGCCCGTACCAAGAGACCCAGTACTTC
TRBJ2-7 | - | - | TRBV14 | CASSQVYSSYEQYF | TGTGCCAGCAGCCAAGTTTACAGCTCCTACGAGCAGTACTTC
TRBJ2-3 | - | TRBD1 | TRBV15 | CATRLGTAVTDTQYF | TGTGCCACCAGACTAGGGACAGCCGTTACGGATACGCAGTATTTT
TRBJ2-3 | - | - | TRBV4-2 | CASSHREKVDTQYF | TGTGCCAGCAGCCACAGGGAAAAGGTAGATACGCAGTATTTT
TRBJ2-5 | - | TRBD1 | TRBV6-1 | CASSEGNKTGLQETQYF | TGTGCCAGCAGTGAGGGAAATAAGACAGGGCTCCAAGAGACCCAGTACTTC
TRBJ2-7 | - | TRBD1 | TRBV5-4 | CASRWDRGSVYEQYF | TGTGCCAGCAGATGGGACAGGGGGAGCGTCTACGAGCAGTACTTC